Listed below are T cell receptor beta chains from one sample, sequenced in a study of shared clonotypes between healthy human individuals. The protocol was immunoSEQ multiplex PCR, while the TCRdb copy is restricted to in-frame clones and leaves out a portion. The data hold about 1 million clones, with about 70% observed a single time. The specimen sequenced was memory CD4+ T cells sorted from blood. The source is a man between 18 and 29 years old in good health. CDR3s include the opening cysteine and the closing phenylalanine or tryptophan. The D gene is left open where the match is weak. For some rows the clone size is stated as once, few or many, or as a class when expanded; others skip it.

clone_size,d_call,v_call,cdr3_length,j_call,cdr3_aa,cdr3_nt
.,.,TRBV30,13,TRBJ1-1,CAWISFRATEAFF,TGTGCCTGGATATCGTTCAGGGCCACTGAAGCTTTCTTT
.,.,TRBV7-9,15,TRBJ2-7,CASSINRGGAYEQYF,TGTGCCAGCAGTATAAACAGGGGGGGAGCCTACGAGCAGTACTTC
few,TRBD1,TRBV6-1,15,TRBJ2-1,CASYTRQGASNEQFF,TGTGCCAGCTACACCAGACAGGGTGCAAGCAATGAGCAGTTCTTC
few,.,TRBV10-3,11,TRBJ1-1,CANSQGTEAFF,TGTGCAAACAGCCAGGGCACTGAAGCTTTCTTT
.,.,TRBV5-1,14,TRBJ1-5,CASSPGAGDQPQHF,TGCGCCAGCAGCCCCGGTGCGGGGGATCAGCCCCAGCATTTT
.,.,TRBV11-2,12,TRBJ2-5,CASSLVLETQYF,TGTGCCAGCAGCTTAGTTCTGGAGACCCAGTACTTC
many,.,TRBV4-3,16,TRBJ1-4,CASSQDPSGIGEKLFF,TGCGCCAGCAGCCAAGATCCATCCGGGATTGGGGAAAAACTGTTTTTT
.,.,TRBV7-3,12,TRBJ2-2,CASSLRGGELFF,TGTGCCAGCAGCTTAAGGGGCGGGGAGCTGTTTTTT
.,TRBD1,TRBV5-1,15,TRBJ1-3,CASSLGTGSGNTIYF,TGCGCCAGCAGCCTAGGGACAGGGTCTGGAAACACCATATATTTT
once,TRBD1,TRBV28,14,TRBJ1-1,CASSVGQGDTEAFF,TGTGCCAGCAGTGTTGGACAGGGGGACACTGAAGCTTTCTTT
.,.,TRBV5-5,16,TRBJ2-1,CASSYGGATSYNEQFF,TGTGCCAGCAGCTATGGGGGGGCAACCTCCTACAATGAGCAGTTCTTC
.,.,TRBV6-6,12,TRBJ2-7,CASSYAFYEQYF,TGTGCCAGCAGCTATGCCTTCTACGAGCAGTACTTC
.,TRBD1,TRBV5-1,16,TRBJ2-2,CASSKAGTGNTGELFF,TGCGCCAGCAGCAAGGCAGGGACAGGGAACACCGGGGAGCTGTTTTTT
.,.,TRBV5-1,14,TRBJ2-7,CASSFIGDSYEQYF,TGCGCCAGCAGCTTCATAGGGGACTCCTACGAGCAGTACTTC
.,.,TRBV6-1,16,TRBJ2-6,CASCGDGLSGANVLTF,TGTGCCAGCTGTGGGGACGGACTCTCTGGGGCCAACGTCCTGACTTTC
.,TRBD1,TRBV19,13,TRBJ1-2,CASSQTGSYGYTF,TGTGCCAGTAGCCAGACAGGGAGCTATGGCTACACCTTC
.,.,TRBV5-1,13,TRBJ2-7,CASSLHGTYEQYF,TGCGCCAGCAGTCTACATGGGACCTACGAGCAGTACTTC
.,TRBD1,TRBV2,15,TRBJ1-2,CASSAEQGAGYGYTF,TGTGCCAGCAGCGCCGAACAGGGGGCAGGCTATGGCTACACCTTC
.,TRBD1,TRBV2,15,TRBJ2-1,CASSVDRGGYNEQFF,TGTGCCAGCAGTGTCGACAGGGGCGGCTACAATGAGCAGTTCTTC
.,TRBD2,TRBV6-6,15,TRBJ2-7,CASKGGTSGVYEQYF,TGTGCCTCAAAGGGAGGGACTAGCGGGGTCTACGAGCAGTACTTC
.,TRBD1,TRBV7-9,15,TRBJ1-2,CASTDTDRGNYGYTF,TGTGCCAGCACCGATACGGACAGGGGGAACTATGGCTACACCTTC
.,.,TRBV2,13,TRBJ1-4,CASSVSGGEKLFF,TGTGCCAGCAGTGTTTCAGGAGGAGAAAAACTGTTTTTT
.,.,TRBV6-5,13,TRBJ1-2,CASSPYSWHGYTF,TGTGCCAGCAGCCCGTACAGCTGGCATGGCTACACCTTC
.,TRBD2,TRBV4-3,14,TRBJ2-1,CASSQDPLAGGQFF,TGCGCCAGCAGCCAAGATCCCCTAGCGGGGGGTCAGTTCTTC
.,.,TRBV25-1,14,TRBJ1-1,CASSPQGSDTEAFF,TGTGCCAGCAGCCCACAGGGATCAGACACTGAAGCTTTCTTT
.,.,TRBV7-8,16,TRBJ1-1,CASDPVPHTGNTEAFF,TGTGCCAGCGACCCGGTCCCACATACAGGCAACACTGAAGCTTTCTTT
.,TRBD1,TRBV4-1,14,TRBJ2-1,CASSPGTANNEQFF,TGCGCCAGCAGCCCCGGGACAGCAAACAATGAGCAGTTCTTC
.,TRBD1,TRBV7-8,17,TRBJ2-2,CASSYPPGGTGAGELFF,TGTGCCAGCAGCTATCCACCCGGGGGGACAGGGGCCGGGGAGCTGTTTTTT
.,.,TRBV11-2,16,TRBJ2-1,CASSQKGSGSYNEQFF,TGTGCCAGCAGCCAGAAAGGGTCCGGGAGTTACAATGAGCAGTTCTTC
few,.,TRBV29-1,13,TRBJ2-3,CSVGETRSDTQYF,TGCAGCGTTGGGGAAACTAGGTCAGATACGCAGTATTTT
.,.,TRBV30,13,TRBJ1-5,CAWSPNLRQPQHF,TGTGCCTGGAGTCCAAATCTACGGCAGCCCCAGCATTTT
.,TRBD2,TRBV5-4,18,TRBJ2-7,CASSLIGSLAGGPNEQYF,TGTGCCAGCAGCTTGATTGGGTCGCTAGCGGGAGGGCCGAACGAGCAGTACTTC
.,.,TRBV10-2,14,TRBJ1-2,CATKDPSSNYGYTF,TGCGCCACCAAGGATCCCTCTTCTAACTATGGCTACACCTTC
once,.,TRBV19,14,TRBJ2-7,CASSAGNAFWEQYF,TGTGCCAGTAGTGCGGGGAATGCCTTCTGGGAGCAGTACTTC
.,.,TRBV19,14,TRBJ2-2,CASSIQEYTGELFF,TGTGCCAGTAGTATCCAGGAGTACACCGGGGAGCTGTTTTTT
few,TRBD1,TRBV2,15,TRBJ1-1,CASSSGTGRYTEAFF,TGTGCCAGCAGCAGCGGGACAGGGCGGTACACTGAAGCTTTCTTT
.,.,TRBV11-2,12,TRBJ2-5,CASRAGVETQYF,TGTGCCAGCAGGGCCGGGGTGGAGACCCAGTACTTC
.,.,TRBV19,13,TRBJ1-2,CASSMNRNYGYTF,TGTGCCAGTAGTATGAACAGAAACTATGGCTACACCTTC
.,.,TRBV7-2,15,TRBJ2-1,CASSVSGGSYNEQFF,TGTGCCAGCAGCGTTAGCGGAGGCTCCTACAATGAGCAGTTCTTC
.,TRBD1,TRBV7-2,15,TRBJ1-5,CASSSTGGGNQPQHF,TGTGCCAGCAGCTCGACAGGGGGAGGTAATCAGCCCCAGCATTTT
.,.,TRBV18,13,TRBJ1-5,CASSPDSNQPQHF,TGTGCCAGCTCACCCGACAGCAATCAGCCCCAGCATTTT